The 27 T cell receptor beta chains below were found in one sample sequenced in a study of T cells in Graves' hyperthyroidism and ophthalmopathy. RNA transcripts provided the source from which TCR beta CDR3 regions were amplified. The primer set for the first-round RT-PCR of the TCR CDR3 was HTBI. One entry per CDR3 protein results from TCRdb running MiXCR on the multiplex PCR reads. Among some 210,000 distinct CDR3 sequences listed, 15% to 20% were seen once. Specimen: blood. These receptors all stem from a man aged 50 to 59 with Graves' hyperthyroidism.

The chain has TRBV24-1 and TRBJ2-1, with 12 positions matching TRBD2. The CDR3 is made up of 17 amino acids. V shed 4 bases, J shed 5 bases, and the junction held 8 bases outside the gene matches. Germline V gene lookup returns CDR1 KGHDR and CDR2 SFDVKD. CDR3 residues: CATSDQTSGSAHNEQFF. The CDR3 DNA is TGTGCCACCAGTGACCAGACTAGCGGGAGTGCCCACAATGAGCAGTTCTTC.

There are many counts of this clonotype. The V and J genes are TRBV5-1 and TRBJ1-1; possibly TRBD1 for D (5 bases). Germline CDR1 and CDR2: SGHRS and YFSETQ. The CDR3 has 14 amino acids. Trimming shortened V by 0 bases and J by 4 bases, and 10 bases separated the two germline ends. CDR3 in DNA: TGCGCCAGCAGCTTGGAGGGACTGGGCACTGAAGCTTTCTTT. This sequence encodes CASSLEGLGTEAFF.

This clonotype has a count of ten or more. This sequence joins TRBV3-1 and TRBJ1-1; D unresolved. This CDR3 spans 13 amino acids. Germline V gene data show CDR1 as LGHDT and CDR2 as YNNKEL (reference sequence). With 4 bases removed from V and 1 base from J, the gap between germline ends came to 7 bases. The CDR3 loop reads CASSPQQNTEAFF. CDR3 DNA: TGTGCCAGCAGCCCACAACAGAACACTGAAGCTTTCTTT.

This clonotype occurred many times. J is TRBJ2-2 and V is TRBV28; perhaps TRBD2 as D (5 bases). This CDR3 is 15 amino acids long. Trimming removed 7 bases from V and 3 bases from J, with 15 bases in between. The germline V gene encodes CDR1 MDHEN and CDR2 SYDVKM. This CDR3 reads CASTTLGLYTGELFF. CDR3 nucleotides: TGTGCCAGCACCACCCTCGGACTCTACACCGGGGAGCTGTTTTTT.

This clonotype was seen at least ten times. The chain joins TRBV13 to TRBJ2-7; 8 bases are shared with TRBD2. The CDR3 is 15 amino acids. Germline V gene sequence: CDR1 PRHDT, CDR2 FYEKMQ (reference sequence). V lost 2 bases to trimming and J lost 0 bases; unmatched junction nucleotides: 3. The CDR3 spells CASSLPSGGSYEQYF. The DNA for the CDR3 is TGTGCCAGCAGCTTACCGAGCGGGGGCTCCTACGAGCAGTACTTC. Together with reference TRBV13 and TRBJ2-7, the CDR3 gives the full variable domain: AAGVIQSPRHLIKEKRETATLKCYPIPRHDTVYWYQQGPGQDPQFLISFYEKMQSDKGSIPDRFSAQQFSDYHSELNMSSLELGDSALYFCASSLPSGGSYEQYFGPGTRLTVT.

The V gene is TRBV10-3, the J gene TRBJ1-5; D gene uncertain. This CDR3 region has 14 residues. Trimming pared 3 bases from V and 1 base from J, leaving 7 bases between. Looked up from germline, CDR1 is ENHRY and CDR2 is SYGVKD. The CDR3 coding sequence is TGTGCCATCAGTGACCATACAAGCAATCAGCCCCAGCATTTT. Its translation: CAISDHTSNQPQHF.

The V call is TRBV19, the J call TRBJ2-1, with no clear D. The CDR3 length is 14 residues. Germline V gene sequence: CDR1 LNHDA, CDR2 SQIVND (reference sequence). Trimming shortened V by 7 bases and J by 0 bases, and 10 bases separated the two germline ends. This CDR3 is CASTPIGSYNEQFF. The DNA of the CDR3 is TGTGCCAGTACCCCTATTGGCTCCTACAATGAGCAGTTCTTC.

The CDR3 spells CSAVDRGYYNEQFF. The CDR3 nucleotides are TGCAGTGCCGTAGACAGGGGGTATTACAATGAGCAGTTCTTC. V and J are TRBV20-1 and TRBJ2-1, with 9 nucleotides matching TRBD1. V lost 6 bases, J lost 4 bases, and 7 bases stayed unmatched. Germline V gives CDR1 DFQATT, CDR2 SNEGSKA (reference sequence). This CDR3 has 14 residues.

There are many counts of this clonotype. This chain joins TRBV12-3 or TRBV12-4 and TRBJ2-5; 7 bases fit TRBD1. With V trimmed by 6 bases and J by 4 bases, 5 bases remained unmatched. The CDR3 is 13 amino acids. The CDR3: CASRTGPAETQYF. In nucleotides, the CDR3 is TGTGCCAGCAGGACAGGGCCCGCAGAGACCCAGTACTTC.

The chain carries TRBV7-3 and TRBJ2-1; 12 bases agree with TRBD2. The trim removed 6 bases at V and 13 bases at J, leaving 7 bases unmatched. CDR3 length: 13 residues. Germline CDR1 reads SGHTA; CDR2 reads FQGTGA. The CDR3: CASSPSGGGRQFF. The CDR3 nucleotides are TGTGCCAGCAGTCCTAGCGGGGGGGGCCGACAGTTCTTC.

This clonotype was seen a few times. V is TRBV20-1 and J is TRBJ2-7; 8 bases agree with TRBD2. The junction had 5 bases not matched to a gene; V was cut back by 5 bases and J by 5 bases. This CDR3 has 12 amino acids. Germline V gives CDR1 DFQATT, CDR2 SNEGSKA (reference sequence). The CDR3 DNA reads as TGCAGTGCTCCCGGGAGGGTTGACGAGCAGTACTTC. This gives the protein CSAPGRVDEQYF.

This clonotype came up many times. This sequence joins TRBV3-1 and TRBJ1-4; unclear D gene. Trimming pared 3 bases from V and 7 bases from J, leaving 6 bases between. The CDR3 totals 12 residues. Germline CDR1 is LGHDT and CDR2 is YNNKEL (reference sequence). The CDR3 sequence is CASSQGVEKLFF. Written as DNA, the CDR3 is TGTGCCAGCAGCCAGGGTGTTGAAAAACTGTTTTTT.

Points on this clonotype: A much larger clone is a single base away; this may be a read error. The chain carries TRBV3-1 and TRBJ2-7; 10 bases map to TRBD2. This CDR3 has 18 residues. Per germline, CDR1 LGHDT and CDR2 YNNKEL (reference sequence). The CDR3 region has the DNA TGTGCCAGCAGCCCAAGCCCCCATACTAGCGGGGCCCCCTACGGGCAGTACTTC. Its translation is CASSPSPHTSGAPYGQYF.

This clonotype was seen more than once but under ten times. The chain couples TRBV24-1 to TRBJ2-5, with D unclear. The CDR3 length is 16 residues. The germline V gene has CDR1 KGHDR and CDR2 SFDVKD. The V end was cut by 1 base, the J end by 0 bases, with 11 bases between. The CDR3 DNA reads TGTGCCACCAGTGATTTTAAGGCGGACGACCAAGAGACCCAGTACTTC. It is translated as CATSDFKADDQETQYF.

The chain is built from TRBV29-1 and TRBJ1-3, with 8 bases identical to TRBD1. V gave up 7 bases and J gave up 6 bases; unmatched junction bases: 11. Germline V gene sequence: CDR1 SQVTM, CDR2 ANQGSEA. The CDR3 covers 14 residues. DNA for the CDR3: TGCAGCGCCACCGGGCGCAGGGGGCAAAACACCATATATTTT. Protein: CSATGRRGQNTIYF.

This rearrangement joins TRBV5-1 to TRBJ2-7; TRBD2 aligns across 9 bases. CDR3 size: 15 residues. Per germline, CDR1 SGHRS and CDR2 YFSETQ. Unmatched junction bases numbered 7, after V lost 0 bases and J lost 6 bases. CDR3 coding DNA: TGCGCCAGCAGCTTGGTGGTAGCGGGAGTTGGCGAGCAGTACTTC. This encodes CASSLVVAGVGEQYF.

The rearrangement links TRBV6-1 to TRBJ1-1; 10 nucleotides align to TRBD1. The CDR3 totals 14 residues. V lost 8 bases and J lost 6; bases outside the gene matches: 9. Germline CDR1 MNHNS, CDR2 SASEGT. This chain's CDR3 is CASQGRDRGPEAFF. CDR3 in DNA: TGTGCCAGCCAGGGGCGGGACAGGGGCCCTGAAGCTTTCTTT.

As regards this clonotype: Compared with germline, one end of the junction differs, possibly owing to a read error. V is TRBV27 and J is TRBJ1-2, with 8 bases identical to TRBD1. Germline V lookup: CDR1 MNHEY, CDR2 SMNVEV (reference sequence). This CDR3 has 14 residues. CDR3 protein: CASSSAPGTGGDAF. The CDR3 DNA is TGTGCCAGCAGTTCCGCCCCCGGGACAGGTGGTGACGCCTTC.

This sequence joins TRBV7-2 and TRBJ2-1, with TRBD2 identical over 9 bases. Germline CDR1 SGHTA, CDR2 FQGNSA. Trimming removed 2 bases from V and 1 base from J; junction bases left unmatched: 9. The CDR3 sequence is 18 residues long. The CDR3 DNA reads TGTGCCAGCAGCTTAATAGCCGGCGGGAGGGGTTCCTACAATGAGCAGTTCTTC. Protein product: CASSLIAGGRGSYNEQFF.

In its sample, this clonotype was seen a few times. The chain links TRBV13 to TRBJ2-1, with 10 nucleotides matching TRBD2. The germline V gene has CDR1 PRHDT and CDR2 FYEKMQ (reference sequence). CDR3 length equals 12 residues. Trimming removed 5 bases from V and 11 bases from J; junction bases left unmatched: 3. The CDR3 DNA is TGTGCCAGCAGCCCGACTAGCGGGCAGCAGTTCTTC. Protein: CASSPTSGQQFF.

Many counts were recorded for this clonotype. The chain links TRBV28 to TRBJ1-2; perhaps TRBD1 as D (5 bases). Germline V gives CDR1 MDHEN, CDR2 SYDVKM. Trimming cost V 5 bases and J 4 bases, with 20 bases left between them. The CDR3 consists of 16 residues. CDR3 DNA: TGTGCCAGCAGTCTAGATTCCGGATCCGGGGGCTATGGCTACACCTTC. This gives the protein CASSLDSGSGGYGYTF.

In this sample, this clonotype turned up many times. CDR3 sequence (DNA): TGTGCCAGCACCTTTTCCACCTACGAGCAGTACTTC. Translation: CASTFSTYEQYF. The rearrangement joins TRBV2 to TRBJ2-7; D call uncertain. CDR3 length equals 12 residues. With 7 bases removed from V and 2 bases from J, the gap between germline ends came to 9 bases. Germline V lookup: CDR1 SNHLY, CDR2 FYNNEI. Full variable domain (remainder filled in from reference TRBV2 and TRBJ2-7): EPEVTQTPSHQVTQMGQEVILRCVPISNHLYFYWYRQILGQKVEFLVSFYNNEISEKSEIFDDQFSVERPDGSNFTLKIRSTKLEDSAMYFCASTFSTYEQYFGPGTRLTVT.

This clonotype was detected many times. The rearrangement joins TRBV20-1 to TRBJ2-1, with 12 bases identical to TRBD2. Trimming took 3 bases from V and 9 from J; bases not matched to a gene: 9. The CDR3 loop spans 15 amino acids. Germline V gene lookup returns CDR1 DFQATT and CDR2 SNEGSKA (reference sequence). The CDR3 sequence is CSASTTSGSIGEQFF. CDR3 DNA: TGCAGTGCTAGTACGACTAGCGGGAGTATTGGTGAGCAGTTCTTC.

This chain links TRBV14 with TRBJ1-2; D uncertain. The CDR3 loop spans 13 amino acids. Germline V gene sequence: CDR1 SGHDN, CDR2 FVKESK. Trimming took off 0 bases at V and 5 bases at J, with 7 bases between the two ends. The CDR3 DNA follows: TGTGCCAGCAGCCAAGAACCGAGTTATGGCTACACCTTC. Its protein product is CASSQEPSYGYTF.

In this sample, this clonotype turned up many times. The V call is TRBV6-2 or TRBV6-3, the J call TRBJ2-7; the match to TRBD1 covers 11 bases. CDR3 length: 18 residues. With V trimmed by 2 bases and J by 3 bases, 12 bases remained unmatched. From germline, CDR1 is MNHEY and CDR2 SVGEGT. CDR3 region: CASSYVTGTGGNDYEQYF. DNA for the CDR3: TGTGCCAGCAGTTACGTCACCGGGACAGGGGGTAACGACTACGAGCAGTACTTC.

This clonotype showed up many times. The J gene is TRBJ1-5, the V gene TRBV7-2; D call uncertain. Germline V gene lookup returns CDR1 SGHTA and CDR2 FQGNSA. This CDR3 has 17 residues. The ends were cut back, 1 base at V and 3 bases at J, with 16 bases in the middle. The CDR3 sequence: CASSLVGWTGDNQPQHF. The CDR3 DNA sequence: TGTGCCAGCAGCTTAGTTGGGTGGACGGGCGACAATCAGCCCCAGCATTTT.

There are many counts of this clonotype. V usage is TRBV28 and J usage is TRBJ1-1; D is uncertain. The V gene lost 6 bases and the J gene lost 0 bases, with 14 bases spanning the gap. Germline lookup yields CDR1 MDHEN and CDR2 SYDVKM. The CDR3 consists of 15 residues. This CDR3 is CASSRPAQMNTEAFF. The CDR3 DNA is TGTGCCAGCAGCCGCCCGGCCCAGATGAACACTGAAGCTTTCTTT.